These 29 T cell receptor beta chains share one sample of origin, sequenced in a study of shared clonotypes between healthy human individuals. TCRdb keeps only in-frame clones here, not all; method: immunoSEQ multiplex PCR. The table lists about 1.1 million clones, 70% to 80% of them singletons. Sequenced: memory CD4+ T cells from PBMCs. Subset reported: CD45RA-negative fraction. The receptors here all came from a man aged 18 to 35 in good health. Some clones in this sample may be carry-over from other donors' samples.

This clone turned up a few times. The identical CDR3 is also encoded by other nucleotide sequences in the sample. V usage is TRBV5-6 and J usage is TRBJ1-5; D is undetermined. This CDR3 comprises 15 residues. CDR1 SGHDT and CDR2 YYEEEE come from the germline V gene. V lost 0 bases, J lost 0 bases, and 7 bases lay in between. DNA of the CDR3: TGTGCCAGCAGCTTGGCCGCGGGTAGCAATCAGCCCCAGCATTTT. This gives the protein CASSLAAGSNQPQHF. The full variable domain, with the rest looked up from reference TRBV5-6 and TRBJ1-5, is DAGVTQSPTHLIKTRGQQVTLRCSPKSGHDTVSWYQQALGQGPQFIFQYYEEEERQRGNFPDRFSGHQFPNYSSELNVNALLLGDSALYLCASSLAAGSNQPQHFGDGTRLSIL.

V usage is TRBV19 and J usage is TRBJ1-2; tentatively, D is TRBD1 (5 bases). Germline V gene data show CDR1 as LNHDA and CDR2 as SQIVND (reference sequence). CDR3 length: 13 residues. Between the trimmed V and J ends, which lost 4 bases and 3 bases, there was a span of 9 bases. CDR3 loop: CASSNRGDYGYTF. In nucleotides, the CDR3 is TGTGCCAGTAGTAATCGGGGCGACTATGGCTACACCTTC.

The chain employs TRBV29-1 and TRBJ2-3; 9 nucleotides match TRBD2. The CDR3 consists of 14 residues. CDR1 SQVTM and CDR2 ANQGSEA come from the germline V gene. Unmatched junction bases numbered 6, after V lost 2 bases and J lost 6 bases. The CDR3 DNA reads TGCAGCGTTGAACTAGCGGGACACGGGGATACGCAGTATTTT. Translated: CSVELAGHGDTQYF.

The chain is built from TRBV6-1 and TRBJ1-4; 7 nucleotides agree with TRBD1. This CDR3 spans 14 amino acids. Germline values: CDR1 MNHNS, CDR2 SASEGT. The trim removed 6 bases at V and 8 bases at J, leaving 9 bases unmatched. Here the CDR3 DNA reads TGTGCCAGCAGACCACCGGGACAGTGGGAAAAACTGTTTTTT. Residues: CASRPPGQWEKLFF.

This clone was recorded once. The chain is built from TRBV5-1 and TRBJ2-1, with 7 bases lining up with TRBD2. CDR3 length: 15 residues. Germline CDR1 and CDR2: SGHRS and YFSETQ. Losses at the gene ends were 3 bases for V and 4 bases for J; bases not matched to a gene: 7. CDR3 bases: TGCGCCAGCAGCTCCGCGGGAGTCAAGTACAATGAGCAGTTCTTC. As protein: CASSSAGVKYNEQFF.

This rearrangement joins TRBV7-3 to TRBJ2-6; maybe TRBD1 (5 bases). The CDR3 totals 15 residues. The V gene lost 4 bases and the J gene lost 4 bases, with 11 bases spanning the gap. Germline-derived CDR1 and CDR2 are SGHTA and FQGTGA. CDR3 coding DNA: TGTGCCAGCAGCTCAGGGCCCGGAGGGGCCAACGTCCTGACTTTC. The encoded protein is CASSSGPGGANVLTF.

The chain combines TRBV21-1 with TRBJ2-3; TRBD2 reflects the table's D call only, with no check against the DNA. TRBV21-1 is listed as a pseudogene. This CDR3 is 17 amino acids long. CDR3 bases: TGTGCCAGCAGCAAAGTGGGGACTAGCGCGAGCACAGATACGCAGTATTTT. Protein sequence: CASSKVGTSASTDTQYF.

The chain is built from TRBV5-1 and TRBJ1-3; 8 nucleotides align to TRBD1. Germline loops: CDR1 SGHRS, CDR2 YFSETQ. V shed 5 bases and J 0 bases; nucleotides not matched to a gene: 10. The CDR3 runs to 17 residues. The CDR3 coding sequence is TGCGCCAGCAGGTCCTCCGGGACAGGTTCCTCTGGAAACACCATATATTTT. Translating gives CASRSSGTGSSGNTIYF.

The chain is built from TRBV9 and TRBJ1-3, with TRBD1 identical over 8 bases. The CDR3 spans 15 residues. Germline V gene sequence: CDR1 SGDLS, CDR2 YYNGEE. The trim removed 3 bases at V and 2 bases at J, leaving 4 bases unmatched. The CDR3 DNA sequence: TGTGCCAGCAGCGCTCCGGGACAGGCTGGAAACACCATATATTTT. This codes for CASSAPGQAGNTIYF. Looking up the rest from reference TRBV9 and TRBJ1-3 gives the full variable domain: DSGVTQTPKHLITATGQRVTLRCSPRSGDLSVYWYQQSLDQGLQFLIQYYNGEERAKGNILERFSAQQFPDLHSELNLSSLELGDSALYFCASSAPGQAGNTIYFGEGSWLTVV.

Concerning this clone itself: Other DNA sequences in the sample encode the same CDR3. This sequence joins TRBV2 and TRBJ1-5; the D is unclear. The CDR3 runs 14 residues. The germline CDR1 and CDR2 sequences are SNHLY and FYNNEI. V was shortened by 3 bases and J by 4 bases, with 10 bases between the two germline ends. CDR3 sequence (DNA): TGTGCCAGCAGTGATGCTGGCAGGAATCAGCCCCAGCATTTT. It specifies CASSDAGRNQPQHF.

The chain employs TRBV7-3 and TRBJ2-1, with D hard to call. Germline CDR1 and CDR2: SGHTA and FQGTGA. CDR3 size: 12 residues. Trimming cost V 1 base and J 15 bases, with 13 bases left between them. As DNA, the CDR3 is TGTGCCAGCAGCTTAAACCCGAGTCCAGCGTTCTTC. Translating it yields CASSLNPSPAFF. The full variable domain, in which reference TRBV7-3 and TRBJ2-1 provide the parts outside the CDR3, is GAGVSQTPSNKVTEKGKYVELRCDPISGHTALYWYRQSLGQGPEFLIYFQGTGAADDSGLPNDRFFAVRPEGSVSTLKIQRTERGDSAVYLCASSLNPSPAFFGPGTRLTVL.

The CDR3 coding sequence is TGTGCCAGCAGCTCCCACGCCTCGACGGGAGTCTTCGAAGATACGCAGTATTTT. Its translation: CASSSHASTGVFEDTQYF. The gene calls are TRBV7-2 and TRBJ2-3, with D perhaps TRBD2 (6 bases). V lost 4 bases and J lost 5, with 25 bases in between. Germline V CDR1 and CDR2: SGHTA, FQGNSA. There are 18 residues in the CDR3.

V gene TRBV6-6 combines with J gene TRBJ2-2, with D possibly being TRBD1 or TRBD2 (5 bases each). Germline assignment: CDR1 MNHNY and CDR2 SVGAGI (reference sequence). There are 12 residues in the CDR3. The V gene lost 8 bases and the J gene lost 5 bases, with 9 bases spanning the gap. The CDR3 region is CASVWGTGELFF. The CDR3 DNA follows: TGTGCCAGCGTATGGGGGACCGGGGAGCTGTTTTTT.

This clone was detected many times. Distinct nucleotide sequences in the sample also encode this CDR3. The rearrangement uses TRBV5-1 and TRBJ2-5; D is perhaps TRBD1 or TRBD2 (6 bases each). Trimming shortened V by 0 bases and J by 4 bases, and 13 bases separated the two germline ends. Looked up from germline, CDR1 is SGHRS and CDR2 is YFSETQ. The CDR3 spans 15 residues. CDR3 protein: CASSLAGGGGETQYF. The CDR3 DNA is TGCGCCAGCAGCTTGGCCGGAGGAGGGGGAGAGACCCAGTACTTC.

The chain couples TRBV29-1 to TRBJ2-5; no reliable D call. This CDR3 is 13 amino acids long. Per germline, CDR1 SQVTM and CDR2 ANQGSEA. The germline V and J ends were trimmed by 1 base and 4 bases, with 10 bases remaining between them. DNA for the CDR3: TGCAGCGTTGAAGGGGGTGTAAGAGAGACCCAGTACTTC. It translates to CSVEGGVRETQYF. The full variable domain, rest sourced from reference TRBV29-1 and TRBJ2-5, is SAVISQKPSRDICQRGTSLTIQCQVDSQVTMMFWYRQQPGQSLTLIATANQGSEATYESGFVIDKFPISRPNLTFSTLTVSNMSPEDSSIYLCSVEGGVRETQYFGPGTRLLVL.

The CDR3 DNA reads as TGTGCCAGCAGTCAATGGGGGGCGGGAGTAGAGGAAGAGACCCAGTACTTC. The encoded protein is CASSQWGAGVEEETQYF. The chain recombines TRBV25-1 with TRBJ2-5; tentative D call: TRBD2 (7 bases). Germline V lookup: CDR1 MGHDK, CDR2 SYGVNS. Deletions cut 5 bases from V and 3 bases from J, with 22 bases between. The CDR3 has 17 amino acids.

The chain links TRBV5-1 to TRBJ1-1; D unresolved. The germline gives CDR1 SGHRS, CDR2 YFSETQ. CDR3 size: 14 residues. Trimming shortened V by 6 bases and J by 1 base, and 13 bases separated the two germline ends. The CDR3: CASTFLTGNTEAFF. The CDR3 nucleotides are TGCGCCAGCACTTTTTTGACGGGGAACACTGAAGCTTTCTTT.

CDR3: CAISPSSGAETQYF. CDR3 bases: TGTGCCATCAGCCCCAGTTCAGGAGCTGAGACCCAGTACTTC. The V and J genes are TRBV10-3 and TRBJ2-5; unclear D gene. Germline V gene lookup returns CDR1 ENHRY and CDR2 SYGVKD. Trimming pared 6 bases from V and 5 bases from J, leaving 16 bases between. The CDR3 runs to 14 residues.

The chain joins TRBV7-9 to TRBJ2-5; TRBD2 aligns across 7 bases. The V segment lost 1 base and the J segment 3 bases; nucleotides outside the gene matches: 5. Germline-derived CDR1 and CDR2 are SEHNR and FQNEAQ (reference sequence). There are 15 residues in the CDR3. CDR3 in DNA: TGTGCCAGCAGCTTAGTTACGGGGAGGGAAGAGACCCAGTACTTC. Its protein product is CASSLVTGREETQYF. Drawing the rest from reference TRBV7-9 and TRBJ2-5, the complete variable domain is DTGVSQNPRHKITKRGQNVTFRCDPISEHNRLYWYRQTLGQGPEFLTYFQNEAQLEKSRLLSDRFSAERPKGSFSTLEIQRTEQGDSAMYLCASSLVTGREETQYFGPGTRLLVL.

The chain employs TRBV28 and TRBJ2-2; TRBD2 matches 7 bases. CDR1 and CDR2 (germline): MDHEN, SYDVKM. This CDR3 is built from 16 residues. V lost 5 bases and J lost 5; bases outside the gene matches: 11. Here the CDR3 DNA reads TGTGCCAGCAGTCGGGCGGCGGGAGCGAGGACCGGGGAGCTGTTTTTT. It is translated as CASSRAAGARTGELFF.

The chain couples TRBV5-4 to TRBJ2-1, with D possibly called TRBD1 or TRBD2 (5 bases each). Trimming left V 3 bases short and J 8 bases short, with 12 bases between. The CDR3 spans 13 residues. From germline, CDR1 is SGHNT and CDR2 YYREEE (reference sequence). The CDR3 nucleotides are TGTGCCAGCAGCTCCGGGACCAGCGATGAGCAGTTCTTC. This sequence encodes CASSSGTSDEQFF.

As for this clone: This may be a read error, as it is one base from a much larger clone. This chain links TRBV29-1 with TRBJ2-3; D ambiguous. V lost 3 bases and J 4 bases, leaving 5 bases between the germline ends. The CDR3 covers 11 residues. The germline CDR1 and CDR2 sequences are SQVTM and ANQGSEA. CDR3: CSVEWADTQYF. CDR3 nucleotides: TGCAGCGTTGAGTGGGCAGATACGCAGTATTTT.

This clone appeared a few times. V gene TRBV9 combines with J gene TRBJ1-2; 7 bases line up with TRBD1. The germline V gene has CDR1 SGDLS and CDR2 YYNGEE. CDR3 length: 15 residues. Trimming removed 0 bases from V and 5 bases from J; junction bases left unmatched: 7. CDR3 region: CASSVDIQGLYGYTF. The CDR3 nucleotides are TGTGCCAGCAGCGTAGATATACAGGGGTTGTATGGCTACACCTTC.

The chain has TRBV30 and TRBJ1-2, with D perhaps matching TRBD1 (6 bases). CDR3 length: 13 amino acids. In germline, CDR1 is GTSNPN, CDR2 SVGIG (reference sequence). Trimming cost V 1 base and J 5 bases, with 11 bases left between them. The CDR3 here is CAWSAGTLYGYTF. In DNA, the CDR3 is TGTGCCTGGAGTGCGGGGACACTTTATGGCTACACCTTC.

The chain carries TRBV9 and TRBJ1-3, with no clear D. V shed 4 bases and J shed 0 bases, with 11 bases lying between them. This CDR3 comprises 15 residues. Germline values: CDR1 SGDLS, CDR2 YYNGEE. CDR3 loop: CASSILPDSGNTIYF. The CDR3 coding sequence is TGTGCCAGCAGCATTCTACCAGACTCTGGAAACACCATATATTTT.

The chain uses TRBV10-3 and TRBJ2-1; 7 nucleotides match TRBD2. Germline CDR1 is ENHRY and CDR2 is SYGVKD. With 0 bases clipped from V and 7 bases from J, the junction kept 6 bases outside the gene matches. The CDR3 length is 15 residues. DNA for the CDR3: TGTGCCATCAGTGAGTCAGTAAGCGGGGATAATGAGCAGTTCTTC. As protein: CAISESVSGDNEQFF.

This chain connects TRBV18 to TRBJ1-4; D not resolved. Germline CDR1 is KGHSH and CDR2 is LQKENI. The V and J ends lost 2 bases and 0 bases respectively, with 13 bases between them. The CDR3 has 17 residues. CDR3 bases: TGTGCCAGCTCACCAATTAATTCACTTGCAACTAATGAAAAACTGTTTTTT. Protein sequence: CASSPINSLATNEKLFF.

The chain joins TRBV5-1 to TRBJ2-5; tentative D call: TRBD2 (6 bases). V was shortened by 6 bases and J by 5 bases, with 17 bases between the two germline ends. CDR1 and CDR2 (germline): SGHRS, YFSETQ. The CDR3 is 14 amino acids. CDR3 loop: CASKRIGGKETQYF. CDR3 coding DNA: TGCGCCAGCAAGAGAATCGGGGGAAAGGAGACCCAGTACTTC.

The chain combines TRBV20-1 with TRBJ2-7; D gene unclear. The CDR3 consists of 11 residues. Per germline, CDR1 DFQATT and CDR2 SNEGSKA (reference sequence). V was clipped by 6 bases and J by 6 bases, with 12 bases between them. As DNA, the CDR3 is TGCAGTGCCGTCTACGCGGTCGAGCAGTACTTC. It codes for CSAVYAVEQYF.